The 11 T cell receptor beta chains below were found in one sample sequenced in a study of T-cell reconstitution after alpha-beta-depleted transplantation in children. Construction of the TCRbeta library involved unique molecular identifiers. TCRdb redid the calling of the PCR reads with MiXCR, one entry per CDR3 protein. The table includes over 550,000 distinct CDR3 sequences, under 12% detected once. This material consisted of PBMCs from the stem cell graft donor, taken from the stem cell graft. The source of these receptors is a human donor who donated a stem cell graft to a child with acute myeloid leukemia.

The V gene is TRBV20-1, the J gene TRBJ1-4; D may be TRBD1 (6 bases). The V and J ends lost 5 bases and 6 bases respectively, with 19 bases between them. Looked up from germline, CDR1 is DFQATT and CDR2 is SNEGSKA (reference sequence). The CDR3 is 15 residues long. The CDR3 region has the DNA TGCAGTGCTGCCCGATCGGGGGGCTTGTATGAAAAACTGTTTTTT. Translated, it gives CSAARSGGLYEKLFF.

This clonotype was seen a handful of times. The chain uses TRBV28 and TRBJ2-5, with 9 nucleotides matching TRBD2. This CDR3 spans 14 amino acids. With 8 bases clipped from V and 5 bases from J, the junction kept 9 bases outside the gene matches. Germline values: CDR1 MDHEN, CDR2 SYDVKM. In DNA form, the CDR3 reads TGTGCCAGCGCCCTCACGCGGGAGGGGGAGACCCAGTACTTC. Translating gives CASALTREGETQYF.

This clonotype was recorded a few times. The V and J genes are TRBV14 and TRBJ2-1; 13 bases agree with TRBD2. CDR1 and CDR2 from the germline V gene are SGHDN and FVKESK. V was pared by 4 bases and J by 5 bases, with 8 bases of the junction left unmatched. The CDR3 is 17 residues long. The CDR3 sequence is CASSRWGLAGSHNEQFF. DNA for the CDR3: TGTGCCAGCAGCCGATGGGGACTAGCGGGGTCTCACAATGAGCAGTTCTTC. The variable domain in full, with the rest retrieved from reference TRBV14 and TRBJ2-1, is EAGVTQFPSHSVIEKGQTVTLRCDPISGHDNLYWYRRVMGKEIKFLLHFVKESKQDESGMPNNRFLAERTGGTYSTLKVQPAELEDSGVYFCASSRWGLAGSHNEQFFGPGTRLTVL.

The rearrangement links TRBV29-1 to TRBJ1-3; D is uncertain. Germline values: CDR1 SQVTM, CDR2 ANQGSEA. V was cut by 3 bases and J by 8 bases, with 17 bases left in between. CDR3 size: 14 residues. CDR3 nucleotides: TGCAGCGTTGAGGGAGGGTCGGGCGGAGACACCATATATTTT. Residues: CSVEGGSGGDTIYF.

This chain connects TRBV7-9 to TRBJ2-1; 14 nucleotides match TRBD2. Germline CDR1 SEHNR, CDR2 FQNEAQ (reference sequence). The CDR3 is made up of 16 amino acids. Germline trimming cut 8 bases from V and 7 bases from J; bases unmatched to any gene: 10. The CDR3 nucleotides read TGTGCCAGCTTCTCGACTAGCGGGAGGGGAGGAAATGAGCAGTTCTTC. Amino acid sequence: CASFSTSGRGGNEQFF.

This clonotype was picked up a small number of times. The chain carries TRBV20-1 and TRBJ2-5; 7 positions match TRBD2. Germline V lookup: CDR1 DFQATT, CDR2 SNEGSKA (reference sequence). J gave up 1 base and V 5 bases, and 4 bases lay outside the gene matches. The CDR3 is 13 residues long. The CDR3 nucleotides read TGCAGTGCTCACCTAGCGGTCCAAGAGACCCAGTACTTC. Encoded protein: CSAHLAVQETQYF.

This clonotype was detected only a few times. The chain has TRBV11-3 and TRBJ2-2; TRBD2 is a possible D gene (6 bases). Trimming removed 5 bases from V and 4 bases from J, with 11 bases in between. This CDR3 is 14 amino acids long. The germline V gene encodes CDR1 SGHNT and CDR2 YENEEA. CDR3 DNA: TGTGCCAGCAGCCCGGGAGTTGGCACCGGGGAGCTGTTTTTT. Protein sequence: CASSPGVGTGELFF. Full variable domain (outside the CDR3, taken from reference TRBV11-3 and TRBJ2-2): EAGVVQSPRYKIIEKKQPVAFWCNPISGHNTLYWYLQNLGQGPELLIRYENEEAVDDSQLPKDRFSAERLKGVDSTLKIQPAELGDSAVYLCASSPGVGTGELFFGEGSRLTVL.

There are many counts of this clonotype. The chain has TRBV12-3 or TRBV12-4 and TRBJ1-1; D not resolved. The length of the CDR3 is 13 residues. Trimming removed 7 bases from V and 1 base from J, with 10 bases in between. CDR3 protein: CASNKRENTEAFF. The CDR3 nucleotides are TGTGCCAGCAACAAAAGGGAGAACACTGAAGCTTTCTTT.

This clonotype was seen at least ten times. The chain couples TRBV6-5 to TRBJ2-7, with TRBD2 matching over 8 bases. Unmatched junction bases numbered 4, after V lost 6 bases and J lost 6 bases. Germline V CDR1 and CDR2: MNHEY, SVGAGI. The length of the CDR3 is 12 residues. The CDR3 bases are TGTGCCAGCAGCCTAGCGGGCCTCGAGCAGTACTTC. Encoded protein: CASSLAGLEQYF.

The chain employs TRBV7-8 and TRBJ1-1; a weak D match, TRBD1 (5 bases). CDR1 SGHVS and CDR2 FQNEAQ come from the germline V gene. Trimming removed 5 bases from V and 3 bases from J, with 13 bases in between. The CDR3 loop spans 14 amino acids. The CDR3, as DNA: TGTGCCAGCAGCCTACAGGTGGTGTACACTGAAGCTTTCTTT. Its protein is CASSLQVVYTEAFF.

The V gene is TRBV6-5, the J gene TRBJ2-3; TRBD2 agrees at 10 bases. V shed 0 bases, J shed 2 bases, and the junction held 8 bases outside the gene matches. This CDR3 spans 18 amino acids. CDR1 is MNHEY and CDR2 is SVGAGI in the germline V gene. CDR3 region: CASSYSAIAGGHTDTQYF. As DNA, the CDR3 is TGTGCCAGCAGTTACTCGGCTATAGCGGGAGGACACACAGATACGCAGTATTTT.